This T cell receptor (beta chain) was recovered during a study of blood T cell repertoires in COVID-19. Across the whole study: Acute and convalescent COVID-19 samples came from the United States, Italy and Spain.

Between the trimmed V and J ends, which lost 5 bases and 4 bases, there was a span of 17 bases. The length of the CDR3 is 15 residues. Germline V lookup: CDR1 MNHEY, CDR2 SVGAGI. Patients of the Seattle cohort, enrolled during active infection, were followed longitudinally. Original handling: Reference gene primers were amplified, and this amplification served to estimate nucleated cell counts. Sequencing was performed with immunoSEQ multiplex PCR; in TCRdb, only in-frame clones are kept and a portion is missing. That table furnishes V, J and clone size, whereas the DNA furnished D and trimming. The sample lists some 22,000 clones, approximately 91% occurring once.

The sequence derives from a man between 65 and 79 years old with COVID-19, enrolled during active disease. Material: peripheral blood. This chain joins TRBV6-5 and TRBJ1-2, with D hard to call. Written as DNA, the CDR3 is TGTGCCAGCAGTCCGGAGGCCGTTGTTGTCTATGGCTACACCTTC. It codes for CASSPEAVVVYGYTF.